The clone carrying this T cell receptor (beta chain) was seen a few times. The antigen remains unidentified. This CDR3 spans 12 amino acids. V was cut by 5 bases and J by 4 bases, with 12 bases left in between. Germline V lookup: CDR1 DFQATT, CDR2 SNEGSKA (reference sequence). The sample originates from a study of identical twins. The study, taken as a whole, reports: Cord blood beta clonotypes that were abundant carried fewer insertions, and memory repertoires showed no such trend. The authors noted that invariant MAIT and iNKT cells could partly confound zero-insertion analyses. With monozygotic twins, out-of-frame TCR alpha sharing exceeded what models estimated.

After template switching added a universal primer site, the resulting cDNA carried unique molecular identifiers. TCRdb re-derived calls from the 5' RACE reads in MiXCR, one entry per CDR3 protein. The data show around 1.7 million distinct CDR3 sequences, less than 40% seen once. The receptor's source is a newborn girl in good health. The rearrangement links TRBV20-1 to TRBJ2-7; possible D gene TRBD1, 6 bases. Sequences were obtained from cord blood. The CDR3 loop reads CSARGQFYEQYF. CDR3 bases: TGCAGTGCTCGTGGACAGTTTTACGAGCAGTACTTC.